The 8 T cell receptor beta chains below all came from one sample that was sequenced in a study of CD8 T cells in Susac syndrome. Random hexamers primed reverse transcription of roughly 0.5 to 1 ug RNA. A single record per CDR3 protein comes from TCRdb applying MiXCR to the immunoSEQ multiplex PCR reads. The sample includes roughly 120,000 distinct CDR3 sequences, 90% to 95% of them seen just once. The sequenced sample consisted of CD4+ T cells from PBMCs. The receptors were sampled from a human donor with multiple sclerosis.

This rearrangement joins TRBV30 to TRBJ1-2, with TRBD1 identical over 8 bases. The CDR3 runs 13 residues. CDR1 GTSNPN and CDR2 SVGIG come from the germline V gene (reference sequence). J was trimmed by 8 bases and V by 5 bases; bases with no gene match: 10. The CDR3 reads CAWDRGERVGYTF. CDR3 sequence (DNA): TGTGCCTGGGACAGGGGCGAGAGAGTCGGCTACACCTTC.

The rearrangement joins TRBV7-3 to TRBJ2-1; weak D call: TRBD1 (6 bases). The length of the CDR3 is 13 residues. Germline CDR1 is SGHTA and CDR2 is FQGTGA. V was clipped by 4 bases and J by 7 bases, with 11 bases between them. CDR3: CASSSGHANEQFF. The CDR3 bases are TGTGCCAGCAGCTCGGGACATGCGAATGAGCAGTTCTTC. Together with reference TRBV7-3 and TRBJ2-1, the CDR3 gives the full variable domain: GAGVSQTPSNKVTEKGKYVELRCDPISGHTALYWYRQSLGQGPEFLIYFQGTGAADDSGLPNDRFFAVRPEGSVSTLKIQRTERGDSAVYLCASSSGHANEQFFGPGTRLTVL.

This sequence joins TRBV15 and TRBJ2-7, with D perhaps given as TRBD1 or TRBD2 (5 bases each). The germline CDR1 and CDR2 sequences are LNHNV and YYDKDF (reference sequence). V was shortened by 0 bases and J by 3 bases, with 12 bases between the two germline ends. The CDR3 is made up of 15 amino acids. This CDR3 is CATSRDGRGDYEQYF. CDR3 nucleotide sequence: TGTGCCACCAGCAGAGATGGCAGAGGGGACTACGAGCAGTACTTC.

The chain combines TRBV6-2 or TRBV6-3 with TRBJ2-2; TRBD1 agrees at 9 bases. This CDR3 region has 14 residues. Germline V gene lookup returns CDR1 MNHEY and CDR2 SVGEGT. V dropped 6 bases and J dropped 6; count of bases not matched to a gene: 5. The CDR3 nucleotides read TGTGCCAGCAGGGGACAGGGTTACGCCGGGGAGCTGTTTTTT. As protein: CASRGQGYAGELFF.

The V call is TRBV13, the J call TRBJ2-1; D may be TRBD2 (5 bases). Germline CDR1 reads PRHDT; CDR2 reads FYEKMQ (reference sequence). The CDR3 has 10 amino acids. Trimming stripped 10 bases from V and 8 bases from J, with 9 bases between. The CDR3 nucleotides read TGTGCCACCGGGGAGCATGAGCAGTTCTTC. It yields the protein CATGEHEQFF.

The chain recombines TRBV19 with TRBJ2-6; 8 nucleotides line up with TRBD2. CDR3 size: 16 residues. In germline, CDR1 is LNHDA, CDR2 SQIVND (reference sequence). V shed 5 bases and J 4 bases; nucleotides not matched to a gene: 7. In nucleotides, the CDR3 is TGTGCCAGTAGTCCCGCGGGGGGCGCGGGGGCCAACGTCCTGACTTTC. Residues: CASSPAGGAGANVLTF.

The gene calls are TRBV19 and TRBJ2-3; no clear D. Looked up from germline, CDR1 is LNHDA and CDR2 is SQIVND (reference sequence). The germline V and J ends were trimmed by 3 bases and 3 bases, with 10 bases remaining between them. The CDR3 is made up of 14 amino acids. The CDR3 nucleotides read TGTGCCAGTAGTATGTCGGCCGCAACAGATACGCAGTATTTT. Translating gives CASSMSAATDTQYF.

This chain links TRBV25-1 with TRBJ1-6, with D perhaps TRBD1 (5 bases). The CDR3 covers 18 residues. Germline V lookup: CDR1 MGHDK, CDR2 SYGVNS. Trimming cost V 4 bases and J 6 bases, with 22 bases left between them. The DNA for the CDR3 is TGTGCCAGCAGTGCAGGCCCGTTGAGGGGACTTACTAATTCACCCCTCCACTTT. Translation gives CASSAGPLRGLTNSPLHF.